One T cell receptor beta chain is described in this entry. Its antigen is unknown. The cohort was made up of 650 to 700 healthy bone marrow donors. At the time of sampling, all cohort members were nominally healthy, though unrecorded immune exposures were likely present. The donor was CMV seronegative and belonged to the group of 320 or so seronegative cohort members. A peripheral blood sample was provided by each donor, and peripheral blood mononuclear cells were used for TCR beta sequencing. Genomic DNA extraction from the blood cell samples was performed with the Qiagen DNeasy Blood Extraction Kit. This record belongs to a study of cytomegalovirus exposure and HLA in healthy donors (dated by TCRdb to the late 2010s). Context from the whole study: In an earlier analysis of 550 to 750 of the donors, 276 Gb of sequence data and 100 million or so unique TCR beta sequences from approximately 180 million T cells were reported. Approximately 310 gigabases of sequencing data and 70 million to 100 million unique TCR sequences made up an early release that covered 500 to 700 HLA-typed donors. Of the 398 genotyped donors, 81% were placed in the genetic ancestry cluster associated with self-reported Caucasian donors. The study was designed to test whether signatures of past pathogen exposure could be identified by cataloging public T cell receptors. The study profiled the T cell repertoires of under 850 subjects by immunosequencing and related them to cytomegalovirus serostatus. A separate validation cohort of 100 to 150 different subjects was used in addition to the roughly 670-subject first cohort. To predict cytomegalovirus infection status, the study brought together high-throughput TCR immunosequencing, statistical association of individual TCRs with disease status, and machine learning. In a later analysis, previously published TCR beta repertoires from roughly 710 donors were re-analyzed and high-resolution HLA genotyping was added so that TCR occurrence patterns could be studied. The later analysis used no new phenotypic data to find candidate immune exposures, relying instead on TCR beta sequences and their occurrence across donors. To decide whether each TCR beta V gene segment behaved as functional or pseudogenic, an earlier analysis of nearly 600 of the donors relied on high-throughput TCR beta sequencing. Donor age, sex, ethnicity and CMV serostatus were compiled alongside the repertoire data. A later genetic analysis used genome-wide SNP genotypes for about three fifths of the 666 donors, treating that subset as a discovery cohort. All discovery cohort repertoires had been generated using a single sequencing platform. Both class I and class II loci were covered by HLA typing, at four-digit resolution. Typing coverage varied by locus: 629-630 donors for A, B, C, DRB1 and DQB1; 500 to 550 for DQA1; 606 for DPA1; roughly 470 for DPB1. Several DR-DQ haplotypes were treated as single units for association and clustering because of strong linkage in the cohort. Across roughly 420 genotyped donors of the cohort, an average of approximately 240,000 unique TCR beta nucleotide sequences per donor were sequenced, and 15% to 20% of those sequences were non-productive. What the authors observed across the whole study: Roughly uniform sequencing depth across donors was assumed in presence/absence analyses, although this assumption may not hold. The earlier analysis of approximately 560 of the donors excluded roughly 16 rarely observed V segments, including chromosome 9 orphons, because counts were too low. Some IMGT-functional V segments, including TRBV6-2 and TRBV6-3, could not be told apart with the 87-base-pair reads, so those segments were excluded. Correlated functional status among segregating V segments might be attributable to linkage disequilibrium, but an unknown experimental factor could not be ruled out. The study gave a list of over 150 TCR beta chains associated with cytomegalovirus. The sequencing pipeline was judged likely to have produced a cluster of highly shared sequence variants as a technical artifact. When HLA alleles, especially DR and DQ, strongly co-occurred, attributing TCR associations to individual alleles was difficult. For the cohort, immune exposure information was limited to CMV serostatus. In a later analysis, HLA-associated TCR beta chains showed more clonal expansion and lower generation probabilities than non-associated chains that were equally common. Most TCR sequences were seen in very few donors, while some public TCRs were found in many individuals. In a later analysis, several top co-occurrence clusters were reported to appear linked to parvovirus B19, influenza, CMV and Epstein-Barr virus. According to the authors, the approach could potentially be generalized to other disease states and immunological phenotypes. The cohort was sequenced for TCR beta chains only, and without alpha or paired-chain data the features that could be detected were limited. Three of the identified cytomegalovirus-associated TCR beta chains were confirmed in vitro to be specific for cytomegalovirus antigens. In both the original and validation cohorts, the classifier was reported to diagnose cytomegalovirus status with high specificity and sensitivity. A later analysis associated around 16,000 TCR beta sequences with specific HLA alleles at a false discovery rate of 0.05. According to a later analysis, TCR association rates differed among HLA loci, with DRB1 alleles showing the most associated TCRs and HLA-C alleles showing the fewest. Broadly in line with IMGT annotations, most TCR beta V segments showed up in productive rearrangements about 90% or about 30% of the time in an earlier analysis of approximately 640 of the donors. According to a later genetic analysis, donors in an Asian-associated ancestry cluster had fewer N-insertions in productive TCRs than the approximately 610-donor mean. An association between a missense DCLRE1C variant and V-gene and J-gene trimming of TCR beta chains was found in a later genetic analysis and replicated in an independent cohort. Because HLA typing was unavailable for some donors at each locus, only the typed subset was used in association tests. Most CMV-associated TCR beta chains appeared to be HLA-restricted in a later analysis, and the HLA associations seemed to be driven largely by CMV exposure. A further reported finding was that TCR beta sequences accurately predicted the HLA-A and HLA-B alleles for most subjects in the first cohort.

Library preparation was by the immunoSEQ multiplex PCR assay. A mixture of 60 forward primers for TCR Vbeta segments and 13 reverse primers for TCR Jbeta segments was used in the multiplex PCR. A multiplex PCR assay on genomic DNA amplified the CDR3 region of rearranged TCR beta genes. The amplified TCR beta libraries were sequenced on the Illumina HiSeq System as 87-base-pair reads. The study's processing was this. A later analysis tallied roughly 78 million unique TCR beta chains across the 700 or so repertoires, and about 10 million of those chains were shared by two or more donors. Raw reads were error-corrected and collapsed into unique sequences by a nearest-neighbor algorithm in which closely related sequences were merged to remove PCR and sequencing errors. CDR3 sequences were aligned to IMGT reference sequences to assign V, D and J gene segments. For a sequence to be retained, at least a six-nucleotide match to both a V gene segment and a J gene segment was required. A rearrangement was called productive if the CDR3 had no stop codons and remained in frame with V and J, and every other rearrangement was called non-productive. Following IMGT convention, CDR3 was defined as the stretch from the second conserved V-encoded cysteine to the conserved J-encoded phenylalanine. The earlier analysis of some 580 of the donors excluded any sequence lacking an unambiguous match to a single V gene segment. In an earlier analysis of 587 of the donors, V segments were called functional above 56.7% productive rearrangements and were called segregating when the between-donor standard deviation exceeded 5%. A statistical classification framework was built to diagnose cytomegalovirus status from the catalog of TCR beta chain sequences. In a later analysis, V and J genes were assigned by comparing TCR nucleotide sequences against IMGT/GENE-DB human TR gene sequences. In a later analysis, CDR3 sequences and most-parsimonious VDJ recombination scenarios were assigned using the TCRdist pipeline. A later analysis defined each TCR beta chain by its CDR3 amino acid sequence plus V-gene family, and excluded reads lacking a unique V-gene family. In a later analysis, around 650 highly shared, low-generation-probability nucleotide sequences were removed to address suspected cross-contamination and a sequencing artifact. For each public chain, a later analysis derived a clonal expansion index from normalized ranks of inferred template counts within each repertoire. Generation probabilities in a later analysis came from a VDJ recombination model fitted to out-of-frame rearrangements, and those results were checked against IGoR. In a later analysis, TCR-TCR, TCR-HLA and TCR-CMV co-occurrence was scored with hypergeometric tests, and a repertoire-size bias correction was applied to TCR pairs. To estimate false discovery rates, a later analysis permuted the HLA or CMV assignments 20 times. In a later analysis, co-occurring TCRs were grouped using DBSCAN, with TCRdist sequence similarity added in when clustering inside HLA-allele-positive subsets. Repertoires with fewer than 30,000 or more than 120,000 public chains, plus five repertoires with anomalous nucleotide sharing, were excluded from co-occurrence clustering. TCRdb obtained this table from immuneACCESS and retained in-frame rearrangements with V and J assigned. These tables miss some clones; where compared with another copy, unresolved V genes account for less than half of the shortfall, and the remainder is unexplained. V, J and clone size are taken as reported in that table, and D and trimming were inferred from the DNA itself. The table for this sample shows 75,000 to 95,000 clones. Jointly, the top ten make up about 4.2% of the sample.

V is shortened by 6 bases, J by 0 bases, and the region joining them spans 9 bases. CDR3 length: 14 amino acids, cysteine to phenylalanine. Only the CDR3 region is kept as DNA, spanning 42 bases read in frame from base 1. Per the germline V gene (reference sequence), MNHNY is the CDR1 and SVGAGI is the CDR2. The source material was PBMCs. The receptor comes from a man aged 30 to 45 in good health and CMV-seronegative. The chain couples TRBV6-6 to TRBJ1-5; the D gene is not confidently resolved. The DNA sequence is TGTGCCAGCAGCTTTACTAATAGCAATCAGCCCCAGCATTTT. This encodes CASSFTNSNQPQHF.